This TCR beta chain was sequenced in a study of cytomegalovirus exposure and HLA in healthy donors. Study at large: A later analysis reported the same platform for the approximately 110 validation repertoires and the 666 first-cohort repertoires.

Whole-study results and caveats: Accounts indicate the classifier identified cytomegalovirus status with strong specificity and sensitivity.

Donors were drawn from the roughly 120-subject validation cohort, separate from the approximately 640-subject first cohort. Trimming shortened V by 0 bases and J by 1 base, and 9 bases separated the two germline ends. This CDR3 contains 15 residues. Germline V CDR1 and CDR2: SGHNT, YENEEA. About this clone itself: Its target is not known.

Sequenced by immunoSEQ multiplex PCR; TCRdb stores in-frame clones only, minus some. The sample yields about 250,000 clones, roughly 87% seen once. V is TRBV11-3 and J is TRBJ1-1, with D unclear. The specimen was PBMCs. This clonotype originated in a man aged 18 to 30 in good health and CMV-seropositive. CDR3 DNA sequence: TGTGCCAGCAGCTTAGAAGGTGGCGGGAACACTGAAGCTTTCTTT. The encoded protein is CASSLEGGGNTEAFF. The full variable domain, its missing parts supplied by reference TRBV11-3 and TRBJ1-1, is EAGVVQSPRYKIIEKKQPVAFWCNPISGHNTLYWYLQNLGQGPELLIRYENEEAVDDSQLPKDRFSAERLKGVDSTLKIQPAELGDSAVYLCASSLEGGGNTEAFFGQGTRLTVV.